The 25 T cell receptor beta chains below come from one sample, sequenced in a study of blood T cell repertoires in COVID-19. Produced via immunoSEQ multiplex PCR; TCRdb's table is partial and in-frame only. The data show around 240,000 clones, 75% to 85% seen once. The specimen was peripheral blood. These receptors were obtained from a woman in her forties who had recovered from COVID-19.

This rearrangement joins TRBV3-1 (or the pseudogene TRBV3-2) to TRBJ2-7; 9 positions match TRBD2. This CDR3 contains 15 residues. CDR1 is LGHDT and CDR2 is YNNKEL in the germline V gene (reference sequence). Trimming took 1 base from V and 3 from J; bases not matched to a gene: 4. CDR3 sequence (DNA): TGTGCCAGCAGCCAAGGACTAGCGGAGATCTACGAGCAGTACTTC. Protein: CASSQGLAEIYEQYF.

This sequence joins TRBV9 and TRBJ2-5, with D possibly TRBD1 on 6 matching bases. The germline V gene encodes CDR1 SGDLS and CDR2 YYNGEE. The CDR3 length is 14 residues. V lost 4 bases and J lost 2, with 12 bases in between. CDR3 DNA sequence: TGTGCCAGCAGCCCAGGGGACGGTCAAGAGACCCAGTACTTC. Protein: CASSPGDGQETQYF.

This chain connects TRBV9 to TRBJ2-1; D is possibly TRBD2 (5 bases). Trimming took off 0 bases at V and 0 bases at J, with 10 bases between the two ends. In germline, CDR1 is SGDLS, CDR2 YYNGEE. This CDR3 comprises 16 residues. DNA of the CDR3: TGTGCCAGCAGCGTAGCTAGCCGGAGCTCCTACAATGAGCAGTTCTTC. Translating it yields CASSVASRSSYNEQFF.

This sequence joins TRBV14 and TRBJ2-1; 8 bases match TRBD2. With 2 bases clipped from V and 7 bases from J, the junction kept 7 bases outside the gene matches. CDR3 length: 15 amino acids. Germline-derived CDR1 and CDR2 are SGHDN and FVKESK. The CDR3 region is CASSQRGGPGNEQFF. The CDR3 DNA reads as TGTGCCAGCAGCCAACGGGGGGGGCCGGGTAATGAGCAGTTCTTC. Variable domain in full (rest from reference TRBV14 and TRBJ2-1): EAGVTQFPSHSVIEKGQTVTLRCDPISGHDNLYWYRRVMGKEIKFLLHFVKESKQDESGMPNNRFLAERTGGTYSTLKVQPAELEDSGVYFCASSQRGGPGNEQFFGPGTRLTVL.

The J gene is TRBJ2-5, the V gene TRBV11-3, with 10 bases identical to TRBD1. The CDR3 has 16 amino acids. CDR1 is SGHNT, CDR2 YENEEA, per germline. Unmatched junction bases numbered 9, after V lost 5 bases and J lost 3 bases. CDR3 coding DNA: TGTGCCAGCAGCCCTGGGACAGGGGAAAGAGAAGAGACCCAGTACTTC. Protein sequence: CASSPGTGEREETQYF.

V gene TRBV2 combines with J gene TRBJ2-2; no clear D gene. V lost 1 base, J lost 4 bases, and 16 bases lay in between. CDR1 and CDR2 (germline): SNHLY, FYNNEI. The CDR3 is 17 residues long. The CDR3 DNA reads TGTGCCAGCAGTGAAGGTCAGACGGCCCCGGGCACCGGGGAGCTGTTTTTT. It yields the protein CASSEGQTAPGTGELFF.

The rearrangement joins TRBV11-2 to TRBJ1-1; D unresolved. V shed 5 bases and J shed 4 bases, with 11 bases lying between them. The CDR3 sequence is 13 residues long. In germline, CDR1 is SGHAT, CDR2 FQNNGV. This chain's CDR3 is CASSRGKGTEAFF. The CDR3 DNA sequence: TGTGCCAGCAGCCGGGGAAAGGGCACTGAAGCTTTCTTT. The variable domain in full, completed from reference TRBV11-2 and TRBJ1-1, reads EAGVAQSPRYKIIEKRQSVAFWCNPISGHATLYWYQQILGQGPKLLIQFQNNGVVDDSQLPKDRFSAERLKGVDSTLKIQPAKLEDSAVYLCASSRGKGTEAFFGQGTRLTVV.

This sequence joins TRBV18 and TRBJ2-6, with D possibly matching TRBD1 (6 bases). V lost 3 bases, J lost 4 bases, and 16 bases lay in between. The CDR3 extends over 17 amino acids. Per the germline V gene, CDR1 is KGHSH and CDR2 is LQKENI. The CDR3 DNA reads TGTGCCAGCTCACCGGCGTTACAGGGTTCGGGGGCCAACGTCCTGACTTTC. Its protein is CASSPALQGSGANVLTF.

CDR3 sequence (DNA): TGTGCCAGCAGTTTAGGGGGGGGCCTATTTGACGAGCAGTACTTC. Residues: CASSLGGGLFDEQYF. V gene TRBV28 combines with J gene TRBJ2-7; weak D call: TRBD2 (7 bases). The V gene's germline CDR1 is MDHEN and CDR2 SYDVKM. The CDR3 is made up of 15 amino acids. Trimming left V 2 bases short and J 5 bases short, with 16 bases between.

This chain connects TRBV6-5 to TRBJ1-2; tentatively, D is TRBD1 (6 bases). The CDR3 has 15 residues. Trimming took 2 bases from V and 2 from J, leaving 12 bases between them. Germline V gene data show CDR1 as MNHEY and CDR2 as SVGAGI. The CDR3 protein is CASSYEAGANYGYTF. The CDR3 region has the DNA TGTGCCAGCAGTTACGAGGCAGGGGCCAACTATGGCTACACCTTC.

The V call is TRBV5-1, the J call TRBJ2-2; the match to TRBD2 covers 8 bases. Trimming at V came to 0 bases and at J to 4 bases, leaving 11 bases not matched to a gene. CDR3 length equals 18 residues. The germline CDR1 and CDR2 sequences are SGHRS and YFSETQ. CDR3 nucleotides: TGCGCCAGCAGCTTGGCCCCCAGGACTAGCATTAGCACCGGGGAGCTGTTTTTT. Translating it yields CASSLAPRTSISTGELFF.

This chain uses TRBV10-1 with TRBJ2-5; tentatively, D is TRBD2 (5 bases). Trimming pared 4 bases from V and 5 bases from J, leaving 11 bases between. There are 13 residues in the CDR3. From germline, CDR1 is WNHNN and CDR2 SYGVQD (reference sequence). Here the CDR3 reads CASSVQTGETQYF. The CDR3 nucleotides are TGCGCCAGCAGTGTCCAAACGGGGGAGACCCAGTACTTC.

The chain combines TRBV10-2 with TRBJ1-4, with a possible D match to TRBD1 (5 bases). This CDR3 has 13 residues. The germline gives CDR1 WSHSY, CDR2 SAAADI. V dropped 7 bases and J dropped 2 bases, with 8 bases sitting between them. The CDR3 DNA sequence: TGCGCCAGCAACGCAGGGACTAATGAAAAACTGTTTTTT. Protein: CASNAGTNEKLFF.

This clone was observed a few times. This chain uses TRBV29-1 with TRBJ2-7, with 10 bases matching TRBD2. Trimming at V came to 5 bases and at J to 2 bases, leaving 3 bases not matched to a gene. CDR1 and CDR2 from the germline V gene are SQVTM and ANQGSEA. The CDR3 runs to 13 residues. Here the CDR3 reads CSVLGTSAYEQYF. DNA of the CDR3: TGCAGCGTTCTCGGGACTAGCGCCTACGAGCAGTACTTC.

CDR3 loop: CSAQNDQPQHF. CDR3 sequence (DNA): TGCAGTGCTCAGAACGATCAGCCCCAGCATTTT. The chain combines TRBV20-1 with TRBJ1-5, with D unclear. The CDR3 sequence is 11 residues long. V was pared by 5 bases and J by 5 bases, with 7 bases between. CDR1 is DFQATT, CDR2 SNEGSKA, per germline (reference sequence).

The chain carries TRBV5-8 and TRBJ1-2, with 11 bases matching TRBD1. The CDR3 extends over 15 amino acids. Trimming removed 5 bases from V and 9 bases from J; junction bases left unmatched: 12. The germline V gene encodes CDR1 SGHTS and CDR2 YDEGEE. In DNA form, the CDR3 reads TGTGCCAGCAGTTACACTCCGGGACAGGGGGGTAGCTACACCTTC. Encoded protein: CASSYTPGQGGSYTF.

The chain couples TRBV15 to TRBJ2-7, with D possibly being TRBD1 (6 bases). V gave up 1 base and J gave up 2 bases, with 12 bases separating them. CDR1 and CDR2 from the germline V gene are LNHNV and YYDKDF (reference sequence). The CDR3 is 15 residues long. The chain's CDR3 is CATSRVPRGAYEQYF. As DNA, the CDR3 is TGTGCCACCAGCAGAGTCCCCAGGGGAGCCTACGAGCAGTACTTC.

The chain links TRBV5-1 to TRBJ2-7; possible D gene TRBD1, 5 bases. There are 15 residues in the CDR3. V was pared by 4 bases and J by 6 bases, with 20 bases between. CDR1 and CDR2 from the germline V gene are SGHRS and YFSETQ. Written as DNA, the CDR3 is TGCGCCAGCAGCGAAACCTCAAACTCAGGGTCCGAGCAGTACTTC. This translates into CASSETSNSGSEQYF.

The V gene is TRBV7-8, the J gene TRBJ1-5; 7 bases agree with TRBD1. The CDR3 is 13 amino acids. V lost 5 bases, J lost 4 bases, and 2 bases stayed unmatched. Germline CDR1 is SGHVS and CDR2 is FQNEAQ. The CDR3 nucleotides are TGTGCCAGCAGCGCGGACAGGAATCAGCCCCAGCATTTT. Protein sequence: CASSADRNQPQHF. The whole variable domain, filled in from reference TRBV7-8 and TRBJ1-5, reads GAGVSQSPRYKVAKRGQDVALRCDPISGHVSLFWYQQALGQGPEFLTYFQNEAQLDKSGLPSDRFFAERPEGSVSTLKIQRTQQEDSAVYLCASSADRNQPQHFGDGTRLSIL.

The CDR3 is CASSGTGSEGYTF. The CDR3 nucleotides are TGTGCCAGCAGTGGGACAGGCTCTGAGGGCTACACCTTC. V is TRBV9 and J is TRBJ1-2; 8 bases agree with TRBD1. Germline V CDR1 and CDR2: SGDLS, YYNGEE. Unmatched junction bases numbered 8, after V lost 5 bases and J lost 8 bases. This CDR3 comprises 13 residues.

The J gene is TRBJ2-3, the V gene TRBV5-4; 10 nucleotides agree with TRBD2. This CDR3 spans 14 amino acids. The germline V gene encodes CDR1 SGHNT and CDR2 YYREEE (reference sequence). The trim removed 1 base at V and 4 bases at J, leaving 0 bases unmatched. The CDR3 DNA is TGTGCCAGCAGCTTGACTAGCGGGGCAGATACGCAGTATTTT. This gives the protein CASSLTSGADTQYF.

The chain carries TRBV4-3 and TRBJ1-6; a weak D match, TRBD1 (5 bases). Deletions cut 0 bases from V and 9 bases from J, with 18 bases between. The CDR3 has 17 amino acids. Germline assignment: CDR1 LGHNA and CDR2 YSLEER. CDR3 residues: CASSQEAQGGGTSPLHF. CDR3 nucleotide sequence: TGCGCCAGCAGCCAAGAAGCCCAAGGCGGGGGGACTTCACCCCTCCACTTT.

At least ten counts were recorded for this clone. J is TRBJ2-5 and V is TRBV7-9, with 7 bases that match TRBD2. Germline V gene sequence: CDR1 SEHNR, CDR2 FQNEAQ (reference sequence). V shed 3 bases and J 5 bases; nucleotides not matched to a gene: 9. This CDR3 spans 15 amino acids. In DNA, the CDR3 is TGTGCCAGCAGCTTGGGATTGGGAGGGGACGAGACCCAGTACTTC. Translation gives CASSLGLGGDETQYF.

This clone was seen once. The chain joins TRBV29-1 to TRBJ2-7; D is possibly TRBD1 (6 bases). Germline CDR1 reads SQVTM; CDR2 reads ANQGSEA. This CDR3 is built from 12 residues. Trimming took off 6 bases at V and 4 bases at J, with 13 bases between the two ends. CDR3 amino acids: CSVELDRYEQYF. The DNA for the CDR3 is TGCAGCGTAGAACTGGACAGATACGAGCAGTACTTC.

This chain joins TRBV3-1 (or the pseudogene TRBV3-2) and TRBJ1-1, with 8 bases matching TRBD1. The germline CDR1 and CDR2 sequences are LGHDT and YNNKEL (reference sequence). The CDR3 has 14 residues. V gave up 5 bases and J gave up 5 bases; unmatched junction bases: 7. DNA for the CDR3: TGTGCCAGCAGCTTACGGACAGGGCTGACTGAAGCTTTCTTT. This codes for CASSLRTGLTEAFF.